Below, 14 T cell receptor beta chains from the same sample are listed, as sequenced in a study of blood T cell repertoires in COVID-19. Method: immunoSEQ multiplex PCR; TCRdb's copy keeps in-frame clones and lacks some. The data contain 200,000 or so clones, roughly 80% of them singletons. Sequencing was carried out using peripheral blood. The receptors here all came from a man in his sixties with active or convalescent COVID-19.

The V call is TRBV19, the J call TRBJ1-5, with D unresolved. This CDR3 region has 16 residues. V dropped 3 bases and J dropped 0 bases, with 12 bases sitting between them. Per the germline V gene, CDR1 is LNHDA and CDR2 is SQIVND (reference sequence). CDR3 region: CASSIGRQLSNQPQHF. CDR3 DNA sequence: TGTGCCAGTAGTATCGGAAGACAACTTAGCAATCAGCCCCAGCATTTT.

J is TRBJ2-3 and V is TRBV3-1 (or the pseudogene TRBV3-2), with 12 bases fitting TRBD2. Germline-derived CDR1 and CDR2 are LGHDT and YNNKEL (reference sequence). After removal of 4 bases from V and 4 bases from J, the junction contained 9 bases not matched to a gene. This CDR3 spans 17 amino acids. The CDR3 DNA reads TGTGCCAGCAGCCGATCATGGGGGACTAGCGGGTCAGATACGCAGTATTTT. Its protein product is CASSRSWGTSGSDTQYF.

This chain connects TRBV4-1 to TRBJ2-7; TRBD1 agrees at 11 bases. Germline lookup yields CDR1 MGHRA and CDR2 YSYEKL. The CDR3 contains 15 residues. V lost 2 bases to trimming and J lost 2 bases; unmatched junction nucleotides: 2. In DNA form, the CDR3 reads TGCGCCAGCAGCCAACCGGGACAGGGGGCCTACGAGCAGTACTTC. This sequence encodes CASSQPGQGAYEQYF.

The chain uses TRBV5-1 and TRBJ1-1, with D perhaps TRBD1 (5 bases). The CDR3 sequence is 15 residues long. Per the germline V gene, CDR1 is SGHRS and CDR2 is YFSETQ. V was cut by 2 bases and J by 1 base, with 12 bases left in between. The CDR3 DNA reads TGCGCCAGCAGCTTTTCCTCCCAGGGGAACACTGAAGCTTTCTTT. As protein: CASSFSSQGNTEAFF.

This clone was seen only once. This chain uses TRBV7-6 with TRBJ2-1; TRBD2 agrees at 10 bases. The CDR3 spans 15 residues. V gave up 5 bases and J gave up 7 bases; unmatched junction bases: 8. Per germline, CDR1 SGHVS and CDR2 FNYEAQ. CDR3 DNA sequence: TGTGCCAGCAGCCCCCGTAATAGCGGGAGGAATGAGCAGTTCTTC. Residues: CASSPRNSGRNEQFF. Full variable domain (remainder filled in from reference TRBV7-6 and TRBJ2-1): GAGVSQSPRYKVTKRGQDVALRCDPISGHVSLYWYRQALGQGPEFLTYFNYEAQQDKSGLPNDRFSAERPEGSISTLTIQRTEQRDSAMYRCASSPRNSGRNEQFFGPGTRLTVL.

The chain joins TRBV5-1 to TRBJ1-3; weak D call: TRBD1 (6 bases). Per germline, CDR1 SGHRS and CDR2 YFSETQ. V lost 0 bases to trimming and J lost 6 bases, with 10 bases between them. This CDR3 has 14 amino acids. In DNA, the CDR3 is TGCGCCAGCAGCTTGGAGGGGGAAGAAAACACCATATATTTT. It yields the protein CASSLEGEENTIYF.

This clone was recorded a few times. The chain joins TRBV2 to TRBJ1-1, with a possible D match to TRBD1 (6 bases). The germline V and J ends were trimmed by 1 base and 5 bases, with 11 bases remaining between them. Germline CDR1 and CDR2: SNHLY and FYNNEI. CDR3 length equals 14 residues. CDR3 residues: CASSEVGARTEAFF. The CDR3 DNA is TGTGCCAGCAGTGAAGTGGGGGCTAGGACTGAAGCTTTCTTT.

The gene calls are TRBV6-1 and TRBJ2-7; possibly TRBD2 for D (6 bases). This CDR3 spans 11 amino acids. Germline V gene data show CDR1 as MNHNS and CDR2 as SASEGT. V lost 3 bases and J 6 bases, leaving 6 bases between the germline ends. DNA of the CDR3: TGTGCCAGCAGTGACGGGAGCGAGCAGTACTTC. This encodes CASSDGSEQYF.

The chain links TRBV7-9 to TRBJ1-6, with 7 bases lining up with TRBD1. The CDR3 covers 15 residues. Germline V lookup: CDR1 SEHNR, CDR2 FQNEAQ (reference sequence). The junction had 10 bases not matched to a gene; V was cut back by 8 bases and J by 6 bases. CDR3 region: CASQRTGSGNSPLHF. CDR3 bases: TGTGCCAGCCAGCGGACAGGCAGCGGTAATTCACCCCTCCACTTT.

This chain links TRBV28 with TRBJ2-1, with no clear D. Per germline, CDR1 MDHEN and CDR2 SYDVKM. The CDR3 totals 14 residues. Trimming shortened V by 6 bases and J by 0 bases, and 9 bases separated the two germline ends. CDR3 DNA sequence: TGTGCCAGCAGGAGCACGAGCTCCTACAATGAGCAGTTCTTC. It is translated as CASRSTSSYNEQFF.

This chain joins TRBV27 and TRBJ2-3, with D possibly matching TRBD2 (5 bases). In germline, CDR1 is MNHEY, CDR2 SMNVEV (reference sequence). The CDR3 loop spans 15 amino acids. V shed 6 bases and J shed 1 base, with 14 bases lying between them. The DNA of the CDR3 is TGTGCCAGCAGGTTGACTATCGGACGCACAGATACGCAGTATTTT. It is translated as CASRLTIGRTDTQYF.

This chain uses TRBV4-3 with TRBJ2-6, with 12 bases lining up with TRBD2. Germline V CDR1 and CDR2: LGHNA, YSLEER. The J segment lost 1 base and the V segment lost 2 bases, leaving 3 bases of the junction unmatched. The CDR3 runs to 18 residues. CDR3 residues: CASSQSLAGGSGANVLTF. The CDR3 DNA is TGCGCCAGCAGCCAAAGTCTAGCGGGGGGGTCTGGGGCCAACGTCCTGACTTTC.

The chain combines TRBV6-6 with TRBJ1-2; D is ambiguous. In germline, CDR1 is MNHNY, CDR2 SVGAGI (reference sequence). The CDR3 has 14 amino acids. Trimming pared 2 bases from V and 7 bases from J, leaving 14 bases between. CDR3 sequence: CASSYDRGGAGYTF. The CDR3 region has the DNA TGTGCCAGCAGTTACGACCGGGGAGGAGCTGGCTACACCTTC.

This clone showed up just a few times. J is TRBJ2-2 and V is TRBV11-3, with TRBD2 matching over 13 bases. V lost 5 bases and J lost 7; bases outside the gene matches: 4. Germline V CDR1 and CDR2: SGHNT, YENEEA. This CDR3 is 15 amino acids long. For the CDR3, the DNA is TGTGCCAGCAGCCCGGGACTAGCGGGAAACGGGGAGCTGTTTTTT. Translated, it gives CASSPGLAGNGELFF.